This T cell receptor beta chain was captured by sequencing in a study of CD8 T cells in ankylosing spondylitis. This clonotype was observed many times. The J segment lost 9 bases and the V segment lost 1 base, leaving 8 bases of the junction unmatched. Per the germline V gene, CDR1 is SGDLS and CDR2 is YYNGEE. CDR3 length: 16 residues. A single record per CDR3 protein comes from TCRdb applying MiXCR to the 5' RACE reads. Of tens of thousands of distinct CDR3 sequences in the sample, 2.5% to 3.5% were seen once. Material for sequencing was blood, either unsorted or a sorted T cell fraction (not recorded which). The receptor was derived from a male donor with ankylosing spondylitis or in good health (not recorded which). The chain carries TRBV9 and TRBJ2-1; 12 bases line up with TRBD2. The CDR3 reads CASSVMSSGRVGEQFF. The CDR3 nucleotides read TGTGCCAGCAGCGTAATGTCTAGCGGGAGGGTCGGTGAGCAGTTCTTC. The full variable domain, in which reference TRBV9 and TRBJ2-1 provide the parts outside the CDR3, is DSGVTQTPKHLITATGQRVTLRCSPRSGDLSVYWYQQSLDQGLQFLIQYYNGEERAKGNILERFSAQQFPDLHSELNLSSLELGDSALYFCASSVMSSGRVGEQFFGPGTRLTVL.